The 17 T cell receptor beta chains presented below share a single source sample, sequenced in a study of blood T cell repertoires in COVID-19. TCRdb keeps only in-frame clones here, not all; method: immunoSEQ multiplex PCR. The data contain around 150,000 clones, roughly 82% of them singletons. The specimen was peripheral blood. The receptors were sampled from a man aged 65-85 years with acute or convalescent COVID-19.

V gene TRBV6-6 combines with J gene TRBJ2-2; D remains ambiguous. V was pared by 6 bases and J by 4 bases, with 6 bases between. CDR1 MNHNY and CDR2 SVGAGI come from the germline V gene (reference sequence). The CDR3 is 12 residues long. The CDR3 DNA is TGTGCCAGCAGCCACGGCACCGGGGAGCTGTTTTTT. It specifies CASSHGTGELFF.

The chain combines TRBV29-1 with TRBJ2-5; 8 positions match TRBD2. V dropped 5 bases and J dropped 1; count of bases not matched to a gene: 6. CDR1 is SQVTM, CDR2 ANQGSEA, per germline. This CDR3 is 14 amino acids long. This CDR3 reads CSVPTTSGQETQYF. The CDR3 DNA follows: TGCAGCGTTCCAACCACTAGCGGCCAAGAGACCCAGTACTTC.

The chain joins TRBV11-3 to TRBJ1-1; TRBD1 aligns across 9 bases. Germline CDR1 is SGHNT and CDR2 is YENEEA. V lost 3 bases and J lost 2; bases outside the gene matches: 7. This CDR3 has 16 amino acids. CDR3 amino acids: CASSFRDREPNTEAFF. The CDR3 DNA is TGTGCCAGCAGCTTCCGGGACAGGGAACCTAACACTGAAGCTTTCTTT.

The DNA for the CDR3 is TGCGCCAGCAGCGGTACAGGGGGAGGCACCGGGGAGCTGTTTTTT. It is translated as CASSGTGGGTGELFF. The V call is TRBV5-1, the J call TRBJ2-2; the match to TRBD1 covers 8 bases. The CDR3 runs 15 residues. Germline CDR1 and CDR2: SGHRS and YFSETQ. J gave up 4 bases and V 4 bases, and 6 bases lay outside the gene matches. Full variable domain (missing parts from reference TRBV5-1 and TRBJ2-2): KAGVTQTPRYLIKTRGQQVTLSCSPISGHRSVSWYQQTPGQGLQFLFEYFSETQRNKGNFPGRFSGRQFSNSRSEMNVSTLELGDSALYLCASSGTGGGTGELFFGEGSRLTVL.

The gene calls are TRBV7-2 and TRBJ1-5; D gene ambiguous. V lost 1 base to trimming and J lost 4 bases, with 8 bases between them. Germline V gives CDR1 SGHTA, CDR2 FQGNSA. CDR3 length: 14 residues. The CDR3 DNA sequence: TGTGCCAGCAGCTTAGGTCCGGGAAATCAGCCCCAGCATTTT. Amino acids: CASSLGPGNQPQHF.

This chain connects TRBV6-5 to TRBJ2-2, with D perhaps TRBD2 (6 bases). Trimming stripped 7 bases from V and 4 bases from J, with 13 bases between. Germline CDR1 is MNHEY and CDR2 is SVGAGI. The CDR3 is made up of 14 amino acids. The DNA for the CDR3 is TGTGCCAGCACAGGAGGAGGGGTCACCGGGGAGCTGTTTTTT. Translated, it gives CASTGGGVTGELFF.

This chain joins TRBV24-1 and TRBJ2-1; the D gene is possibly TRBD1 (5 bases). The CDR3 runs to 18 residues. Germline-derived CDR1 and CDR2 are KGHDR and SFDVKD. V was cut by 5 bases and J by 8 bases, with 27 bases left in between. The CDR3 bases are TGTGCCACCAGTGGCGCGCATCCAGGGCACTCTCTCCTCTATGAGCAGTTCTTC. This sequence encodes CATSGAHPGHSLLYEQFF.

This clone was counted only a few times. This chain connects TRBV5-3 to TRBJ2-7; 13 bases line up with TRBD2. TRBV5-3 is known as an ORF, though its function is uncertain. The V gene end was trimmed by 1 base and the J gene end by 2 bases; junction bases not matched to a gene: 3. The CDR3 is 16 amino acids. DNA of the CDR3: TGTGCCAGAAGCTTGTGGACTAGCGGGGGTACCTACGAGCAGTACTTC. It specifies CARSLWTSGGTYEQYF.

CDR3 sequence reads: CASSEFRVQETQYF. The CDR3 DNA follows: TGTGCCAGCAGTGAATTCAGGGTCCAAGAGACCCAGTACTTC. This rearrangement joins TRBV25-1 to TRBJ2-5, with a tentative D call TRBD1 (5 bases). The germline CDR1 and CDR2 sequences are MGHDK and SYGVNS. V was trimmed by 1 base and J by 1 base, leaving 7 bases between them. The CDR3 runs 14 residues.

V and J are TRBV11-2 and TRBJ2-3, with 9 bases that match TRBD2. CDR1 and CDR2 from the germline V gene are SGHAT and FQNNGV. The CDR3 covers 15 residues. V shed 5 bases and J 3 bases; nucleotides not matched to a gene: 6. CDR3 amino acids: CASSPSSGATDTQYF. CDR3 nucleotides: TGTGCCAGCAGCCCCTCTAGCGGGGCGACAGATACGCAGTATTTT.

The chain employs TRBV21-1 and TRBJ2-7; no check of the table's D call, TRBD1, against the DNA was made. TRBV21-1 is marked as a pseudogene. The CDR3 totals 13 residues. CDR3 DNA: TGTGCCAGCAGCATTACAGGGGGCTACGAGCAGTACTTC. Residues: CASSITGGYEQYF.

The rearrangement links TRBV24-1 to TRBJ2-5, with D unclear. Germline values: CDR1 KGHDR, CDR2 SFDVKD. This CDR3 is 14 amino acids long. V was cut by 2 bases and J by 2 bases, with 8 bases left in between. The CDR3 spells CATSDSARQETQYF. CDR3 in DNA: TGTGCCACCAGTGATTCAGCGAGGCAAGAGACCCAGTACTTC.

The rearrangement uses TRBV27 and TRBJ1-2; the match to TRBD1 covers 9 bases. This CDR3 has 13 residues. The V segment lost 1 base and the J segment 6 bases; nucleotides outside the gene matches: 0. Germline V gene data show CDR1 as MNHEY and CDR2 as SMNVEV (reference sequence). CDR3 DNA sequence: TGTGCCAGCAGTTTATGGACAGGGGATGGCTACACCTTC. Encoded protein: CASSLWTGDGYTF.

This chain uses TRBV7-3 with TRBJ2-2, with D possibly being TRBD1 (5 bases). Germline V gives CDR1 SGHTA, CDR2 FQGTGA. The germline V and J ends were trimmed by 3 bases and 0 bases, with 11 bases remaining between them. The CDR3 is 16 amino acids. The CDR3 DNA sequence: TGTGCCAGCAGCTTCAACACAGGAGCGAACACCGGGGAGCTGTTTTTT. This sequence encodes CASSFNTGANTGELFF.

The rearrangement links TRBV5-1 to TRBJ2-5; D remains unclear. The CDR3 spans 11 residues. V lost 3 bases and J 5 bases, leaving 5 bases between the germline ends. CDR1 is SGHRS, CDR2 YFSETQ, per germline. In nucleotides, the CDR3 is TGCGCCAGCAGCTACGGGGAGACCCAGTACTTC. Translation gives CASSYGETQYF.

J is TRBJ2-6 and V is TRBV28; 7 bases match TRBD2. V trimming: 3 bases; J trimming: 4 bases; junction bases outside the gene matches: 3. CDR1 MDHEN and CDR2 SYDVKM come from the germline V gene. The CDR3 length is 15 residues. The CDR3 region is CASSLGGLGANVLTF. The CDR3, as DNA: TGTGCCAGCAGTTTGGGGGGGTTAGGGGCCAACGTCCTGACTTTC.

The V and J genes are TRBV5-1 and TRBJ2-3, with 8 positions matching TRBD2. Germline trimming cut 1 base from V and 5 bases from J; bases unmatched to any gene: 9. Germline CDR1 is SGHRS and CDR2 is YFSETQ. CDR3 length: 16 amino acids. For the CDR3, the DNA is TGCGCCAGCAGCTTGTTAGCGGGGAGACAAAAAGATACGCAGTATTTT. It yields the protein CASSLLAGRQKDTQYF.